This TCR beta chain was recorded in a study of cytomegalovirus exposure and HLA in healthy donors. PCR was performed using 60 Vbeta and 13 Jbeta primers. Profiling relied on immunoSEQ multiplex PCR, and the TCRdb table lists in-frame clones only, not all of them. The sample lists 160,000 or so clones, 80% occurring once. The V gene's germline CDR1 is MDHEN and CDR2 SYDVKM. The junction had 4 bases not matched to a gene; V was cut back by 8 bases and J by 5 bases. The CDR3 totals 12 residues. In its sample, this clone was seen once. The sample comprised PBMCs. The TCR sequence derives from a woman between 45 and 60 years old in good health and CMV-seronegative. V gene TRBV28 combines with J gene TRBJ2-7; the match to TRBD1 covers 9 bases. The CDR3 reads CASGTGTDEQYF. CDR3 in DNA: TGTGCCAGCGGGACAGGGACCGACGAGCAGTACTTC.